This T cell receptor (beta chain) was sequenced in a study of blood T cell dynamics during melanoma immunotherapy. The protocol was immunoSEQ multiplex PCR, while the TCRdb copy is restricted to in-frame clones and leaves out a portion. The sample consists of roughly 11,000 clones, approximately 90% of them appearing once. The germline CDR1 and CDR2 sequences are SGHTS and YDEGEE. This CDR3 spans 15 amino acids. Trimming pared 0 bases from V and 1 base from J, leaving 10 bases between. Stated time point: week 3, after first cycle of checkpoint inhibitor. Samples come from before therapy and from week 3 after the first blockade cycle. Patients had no prior systemic cancer treatment, immunosuppressants or other active cancers.

The sequenced sample was blood, obtained from a patient treated with checkpoint blockade. This chain connects TRBV5-8 to TRBJ1-1; D remains unclear. The TCR was taken from a human donor with melanoma. The CDR3: CASSLGPRANTEAFF. The CDR3 DNA reads TGTGCCAGCAGCTTGGGGCCCCGGGCGAACACTGAAGCTTTCTTT.